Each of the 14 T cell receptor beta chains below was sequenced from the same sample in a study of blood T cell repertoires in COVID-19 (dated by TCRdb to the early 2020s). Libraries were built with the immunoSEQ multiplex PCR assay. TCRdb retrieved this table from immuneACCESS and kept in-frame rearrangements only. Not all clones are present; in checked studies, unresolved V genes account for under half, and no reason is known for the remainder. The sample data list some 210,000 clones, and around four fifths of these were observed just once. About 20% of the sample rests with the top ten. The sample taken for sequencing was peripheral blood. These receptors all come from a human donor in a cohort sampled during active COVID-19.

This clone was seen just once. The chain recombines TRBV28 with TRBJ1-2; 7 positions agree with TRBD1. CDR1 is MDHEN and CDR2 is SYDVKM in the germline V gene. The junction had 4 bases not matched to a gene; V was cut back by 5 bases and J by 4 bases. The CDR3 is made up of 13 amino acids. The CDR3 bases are TGTGCCAGCAGTGTTGACAGGGCCTATGGCTACACCTTC. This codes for CASSVDRAYGYTF.

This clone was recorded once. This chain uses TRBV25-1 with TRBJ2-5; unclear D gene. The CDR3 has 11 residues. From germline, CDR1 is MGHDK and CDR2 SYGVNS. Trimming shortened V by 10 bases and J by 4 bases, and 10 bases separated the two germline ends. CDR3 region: CATASVETQYF. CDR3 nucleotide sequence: TGTGCCACCGCATCGGTAGAGACCCAGTACTTC.

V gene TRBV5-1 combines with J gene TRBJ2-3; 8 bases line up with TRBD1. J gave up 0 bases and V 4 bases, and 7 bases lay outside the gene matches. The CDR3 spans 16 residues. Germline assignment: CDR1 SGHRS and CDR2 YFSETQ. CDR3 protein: CASSPGQGRSTDTQYF. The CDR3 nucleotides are TGCGCCAGCAGCCCCGGACAGGGAAGAAGCACAGATACGCAGTATTTT.

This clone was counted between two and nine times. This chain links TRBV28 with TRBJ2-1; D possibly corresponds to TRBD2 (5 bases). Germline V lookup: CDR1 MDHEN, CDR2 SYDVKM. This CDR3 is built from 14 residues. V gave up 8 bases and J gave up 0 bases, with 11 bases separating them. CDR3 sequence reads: CASVSGVSYNEQFF. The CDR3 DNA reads TGTGCCAGCGTAAGCGGAGTCTCCTACAATGAGCAGTTCTTC. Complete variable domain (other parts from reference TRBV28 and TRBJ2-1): DVKVTQSSRYLVKRTGEKVFLECVQDMDHENMFWYRQDPGLGLRLIYFSYDVKMKEKGDIPEGYSVSREKKERFSLILESASTNQTSMYLCASVSGVSYNEQFFGPGTRLTVL.

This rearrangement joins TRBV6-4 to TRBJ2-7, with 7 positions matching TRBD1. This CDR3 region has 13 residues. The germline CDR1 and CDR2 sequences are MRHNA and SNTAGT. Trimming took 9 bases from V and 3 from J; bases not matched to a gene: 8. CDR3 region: CARAQGVCYEQYV. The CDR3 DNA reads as TGTGCCAGGGCTCAGGGGGTTTGCTACGAGCAGTACGTC.

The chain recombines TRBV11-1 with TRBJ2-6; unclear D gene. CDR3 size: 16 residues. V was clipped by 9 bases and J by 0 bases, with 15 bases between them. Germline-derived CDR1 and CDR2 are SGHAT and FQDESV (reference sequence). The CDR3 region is CASSRLLYSGANVLTF. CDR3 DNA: TGTGCCAGTTCTAGGTTACTTTACTCTGGGGCCAACGTCCTGACTTTC.

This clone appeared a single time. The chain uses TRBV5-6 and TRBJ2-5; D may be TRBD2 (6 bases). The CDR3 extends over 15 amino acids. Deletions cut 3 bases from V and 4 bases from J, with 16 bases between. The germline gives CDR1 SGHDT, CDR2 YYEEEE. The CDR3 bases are TGTGCCAGCAGCTCCGGGACTTCGACGGCAGAGACCCAGTACTTC. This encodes CASSSGTSTAETQYF.

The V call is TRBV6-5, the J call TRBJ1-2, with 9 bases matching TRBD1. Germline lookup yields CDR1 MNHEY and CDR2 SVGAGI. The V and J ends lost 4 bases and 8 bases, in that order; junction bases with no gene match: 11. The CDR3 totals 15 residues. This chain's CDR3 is CASSLASDRGEGYTF. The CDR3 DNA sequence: TGTGCCAGCAGTTTGGCATCGGACAGGGGAGAGGGCTACACCTTC.

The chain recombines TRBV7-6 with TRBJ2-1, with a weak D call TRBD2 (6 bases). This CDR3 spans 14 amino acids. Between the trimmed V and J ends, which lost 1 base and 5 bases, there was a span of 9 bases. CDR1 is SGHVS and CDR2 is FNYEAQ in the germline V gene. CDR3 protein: CASSLGLVHNEQFF. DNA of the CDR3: TGTGCCAGCAGCTTAGGACTAGTCCACAATGAGCAGTTCTTC.

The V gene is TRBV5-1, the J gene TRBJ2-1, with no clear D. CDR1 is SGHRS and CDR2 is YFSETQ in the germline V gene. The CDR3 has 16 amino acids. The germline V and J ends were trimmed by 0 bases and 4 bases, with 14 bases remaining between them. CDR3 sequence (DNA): TGCGCCAGCAGCTTGGTTCTGTCAACCAGTTACAATGAGCAGTTCTTC. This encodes CASSLVLSTSYNEQFF.

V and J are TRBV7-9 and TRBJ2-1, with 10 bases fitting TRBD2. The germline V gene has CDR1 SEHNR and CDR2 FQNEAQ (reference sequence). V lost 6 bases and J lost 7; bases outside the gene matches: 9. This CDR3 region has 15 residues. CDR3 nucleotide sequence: TGTGCCAGCAGTCGACTAGCGGGTGGGGTGAATGAGCAGTTCTTC. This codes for CASSRLAGGVNEQFF.

CDR3 DNA sequence: TGTGCCAGCAGCCCTCGTCTAGCGGGAGCCGAGCAGTACTTC. This gives the protein CASSPRLAGAEQYF. V usage is TRBV7-2 and J usage is TRBJ2-7; 10 nucleotides align to TRBD2. J lost 6 bases, V lost 5 bases, and 7 bases had no gene match. CDR1 and CDR2 from the germline V gene are SGHTA and FQGNSA. The CDR3 consists of 14 residues.

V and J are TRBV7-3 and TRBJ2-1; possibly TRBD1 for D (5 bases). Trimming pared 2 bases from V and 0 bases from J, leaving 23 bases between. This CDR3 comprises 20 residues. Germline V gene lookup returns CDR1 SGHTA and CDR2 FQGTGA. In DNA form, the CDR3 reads TGTGCCAGCAGCTTAGATCCTCAGGTGGGGCCAAAAACCTCCTACAATGAGCAGTTCTTC. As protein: CASSLDPQVGPKTSYNEQFF.

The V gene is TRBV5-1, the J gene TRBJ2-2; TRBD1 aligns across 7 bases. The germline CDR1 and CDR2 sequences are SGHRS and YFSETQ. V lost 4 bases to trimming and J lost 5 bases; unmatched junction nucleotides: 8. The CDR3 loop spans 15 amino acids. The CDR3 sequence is CASSLYNRGTGELFF. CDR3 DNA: TGCGCCAGCAGCCTATACAACAGGGGTACCGGGGAGCTGTTTTTT.